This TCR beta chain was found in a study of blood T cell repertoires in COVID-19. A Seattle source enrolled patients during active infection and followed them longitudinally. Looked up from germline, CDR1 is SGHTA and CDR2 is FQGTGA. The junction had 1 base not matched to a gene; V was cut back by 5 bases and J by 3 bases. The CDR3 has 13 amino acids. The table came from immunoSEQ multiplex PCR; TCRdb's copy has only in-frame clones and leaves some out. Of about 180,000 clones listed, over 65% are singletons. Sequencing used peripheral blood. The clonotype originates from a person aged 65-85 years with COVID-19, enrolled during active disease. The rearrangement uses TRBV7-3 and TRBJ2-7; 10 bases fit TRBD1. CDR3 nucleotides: TGTGCCAGCAGCCGGGACAGGGGCTACGAGCAGTACTTC. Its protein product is CASSRDRGYEQYF.